This TCR beta chain appears in the sequencing data of a study of blood T cell repertoires in COVID-19. Study overall: COVID-19 samples collected from the United States, Italy and Spain covered acute and convalescent phases. Sources were T cells, B-cell-depleted T cells, or PBMCs; the material itself was cDNA or gDNA.

Using immunoSEQ multiplex PCR, the repertoire was profiled, and TCRdb retains in-frame clones only, with some absent. The data show fewer than 75,000 clones, roughly nine tenths seen once. Germline lookup yields CDR1 SGHDN and CDR2 FVKESK. The CDR3 contains 14 residues. The germline V and J ends were trimmed by 4 bases and 0 bases, with 10 bases remaining between them. The receptor was isolated from a man aged 55 to 70 with acute or convalescent COVID-19. The chain links TRBV14 to TRBJ2-7; weak D call: TRBD2 (5 bases). The sample was peripheral blood. CDR3 nucleotide sequence: TGTGCCAGCAGCCCTGGGAGTAGCTCCTACGAGCAGTACTTC. Amino acids: CASSPGSSSYEQYF.